Each of the 28 T cell receptor beta chains below was sequenced from the same sample in a study of blood T cell repertoires in COVID-19. The data were produced by immunoSEQ multiplex PCR, yet TCRdb's version contains in-frame clones alone and is incomplete. The sample shows 100,000 to 150,000 clones, about 80% of them seen only once. Sequencing input: peripheral blood. The source of these receptors is a man in his forties with active or convalescent COVID-19.

V usage is TRBV5-6 and J usage is TRBJ1-2; D is unresolved. Trimming removed 4 bases from V and 7 bases from J, with 23 bases in between. Germline V gene sequence: CDR1 SGHDT, CDR2 YYEEEE. The CDR3 covers 16 residues. The CDR3 is CASSRGSGFKGSGYTF. The CDR3 DNA reads TGTGCCAGCAGCCGGGGTTCGGGGTTCAAAGGGTCTGGCTACACCTTC. Variable domain in full (rest from reference TRBV5-6 and TRBJ1-2): DAGVTQSPTHLIKTRGQQVTLRCSPKSGHDTVSWYQQALGQGPQFIFQYYEEEERQRGNFPDRFSGHQFPNYSSELNVNALLLGDSALYLCASSRGSGFKGSGYTFGSGTRLTVV.

The V call is TRBV6-2 or TRBV6-3, the J call TRBJ2-7, with unresolved D. The germline V gene encodes CDR1 MNHEY and CDR2 SVGEGT. Trimming shortened V by 2 bases and J by 0 bases, and 8 bases separated the two germline ends. This CDR3 is built from 14 residues. Written as DNA, the CDR3 is TGTGCCAGCAGTTACGTTGGGCTCTCCTACGAGCAGTACTTC. This gives the protein CASSYVGLSYEQYF.

This clone is a singleton in its sample. This chain links TRBV7-3 with TRBJ1-1, with 9 bases that match TRBD1. There are 15 residues in the CDR3. Germline loops: CDR1 SGHTA, CDR2 FQGTGA. J gave up 0 bases and V 3 bases, and 2 bases lay outside the gene matches. This CDR3 reads CASSFTGGLNTEAFF. The CDR3 region has the DNA TGTGCCAGCAGCTTCACAGGGGGCTTGAACACTGAAGCTTTCTTT. Using reference TRBV7-3 and TRBJ1-1 for the parts outside the CDR3, the full variable domain is GAGVSQTPSNKVTEKGKYVELRCDPISGHTALYWYRQSLGQGPEFLIYFQGTGAADDSGLPNDRFFAVRPEGSVSTLKIQRTERGDSAVYLCASSFTGGLNTEAFFGQGTRLTVV.

The V call is TRBV19, the J call TRBJ1-2; no definite D call. The CDR3 totals 12 residues. Between the trimmed V and J ends, which lost 6 bases and 2 bases, there was a span of 7 bases. Germline V lookup: CDR1 LNHDA, CDR2 SQIVND (reference sequence). The CDR3 protein is CASRNTNYGYTF. In DNA, the CDR3 is TGTGCCAGTAGGAACACCAACTATGGCTACACCTTC.

This clone was seen a single time. The rearrangement links TRBV9 to TRBJ2-5; D ambiguous. Germline CDR1 SGDLS, CDR2 YYNGEE. Deletions cut 4 bases from V and 4 bases from J, with 11 bases between. The CDR3 contains 13 residues. The CDR3 loop reads CASSPHAGETQYF. CDR3 nucleotides: TGTGCCAGCAGCCCCCATGCCGGAGAGACCCAGTACTTC.

The chain combines TRBV6-5 with TRBJ1-4; 7 bases agree with TRBD1. The junction had 9 bases not matched to a gene; V was cut back by 5 bases and J by 6 bases. Per the germline V gene, CDR1 is MNHEY and CDR2 is SVGAGI. The CDR3 spans 15 residues. The DNA of the CDR3 is TGTGCCAGCAGTCTCCGGGACAGATCTTATGAAAAACTGTTTTTT. This translates into CASSLRDRSYEKLFF.

The chain is built from TRBV9 and TRBJ2-1; D remains unclear. The germline V and J ends were trimmed by 3 bases and 5 bases, with 3 bases remaining between them. The CDR3 consists of 11 residues. Germline CDR1 reads SGDLS; CDR2 reads YYNGEE. The CDR3 DNA reads as TGTGCCAGCAGCGACAACAATGAGCAGTTCTTC. Its translation: CASSDNNEQFF.

The genes are TRBV10-3 and TRBJ2-7; D possibly corresponds to TRBD1 (5 bases). Germline V gene lookup returns CDR1 ENHRY and CDR2 SYGVKD. Between the trimmed V and J ends, which lost 0 bases and 5 bases, there was a span of 20 bases. The length of the CDR3 is 17 residues. The DNA of the CDR3 is TGTGCCATCAGTGAGTCATATCTAGGGGTAGGAGTAAACGAGCAGTACTTC. As protein: CAISESYLGVGVNEQYF.

V usage is TRBV27 and J usage is TRBJ1-5, with 8 nucleotides matching TRBD1. Trimming at V came to 8 bases and at J to 6 bases, leaving 3 bases not matched to a gene. The CDR3 sequence is 12 residues long. Germline CDR1 MNHEY, CDR2 SMNVEV (reference sequence). The DNA of the CDR3 is TGTGCCAGCCAGGGGGCCGGTCAGCCCCAGCATTTT. It specifies CASQGAGQPQHF.

This rearrangement joins TRBV28 to TRBJ2-5; 8 bases match TRBD1. The CDR3 totals 13 residues. Per germline, CDR1 MDHEN and CDR2 SYDVKM. V lost 11 bases, J lost 0 bases, and 5 bases stayed unmatched. CDR3 in amino acids: CACLDRDQETQYF. The CDR3 bases are TGTGCCTGCCTGGACAGGGACCAAGAGACCCAGTACTTC.

The chain joins TRBV19 to TRBJ1-5, with 7 bases that match TRBD1. Germline CDR1 LNHDA, CDR2 SQIVND (reference sequence). V lost 2 bases, J lost 2 bases, and 9 bases stayed unmatched. The CDR3 loop spans 17 amino acids. The CDR3: CASSIPPGQSGNQPQHF. CDR3 DNA sequence: TGTGCCAGTAGTATACCCCCGGGACAGTCAGGCAATCAGCCCCAGCATTTT.

The chain combines TRBV5-6 with TRBJ2-5; possible D gene TRBD2, 5 bases. The CDR3 has 13 amino acids. V dropped 4 bases and J dropped 3 bases, with 10 bases sitting between them. Germline CDR1 is SGHDT and CDR2 is YYEEEE. CDR3 protein: CASSLDFKETQYF. CDR3 sequence (DNA): TGTGCCAGCAGCCTGGACTTCAAAGAGACCCAGTACTTC.

The chain carries TRBV7-8 and TRBJ2-7; 8 nucleotides agree with TRBD1. The CDR3 totals 15 residues. Germline loops: CDR1 SGHVS, CDR2 FQNEAQ. V shed 4 bases and J 7 bases; nucleotides not matched to a gene: 12. Here the CDR3 DNA reads TGTGCCAGCAGCTCCAGTGGGGCAGGGGGCAGGGAGCAGTACTTC. The encoded protein is CASSSSGAGGREQYF.

The chain uses TRBV5-7 and TRBJ2-5; perhaps TRBD1 as D (6 bases). TRBV5-7 is placed among ORFs of uncertain function. Trimming pared 0 bases from V and 4 bases from J, leaving 13 bases between. CDR3 length: 15 residues. The CDR3 sequence is CASSLAGVKLETQYF. The DNA for the CDR3 is TGTGCCAGCAGCTTGGCAGGGGTAAAGTTAGAGACCCAGTACTTC.

In its sample, this clone was seen once. The chain employs TRBV7-8 and TRBJ2-1; 10 bases agree with TRBD1. The CDR3 runs 14 residues. Germline CDR1 reads SGHVS; CDR2 reads FQNEAQ. J was trimmed by 7 bases and V by 0 bases; bases with no gene match: 0. Here the CDR3 reads CASSLADRGNEQFF. The DNA for the CDR3 is TGTGCCAGCAGCTTAGCGGACAGGGGGAATGAGCAGTTCTTC.

This clone was counted many times. Within the sample, other DNA sequences also encode this same CDR3. The chain uses TRBV10-1 and TRBJ1-2; D may be TRBD1 (6 bases). Trimming left V 0 bases short and J 6 bases short, with 8 bases between. The germline CDR1 and CDR2 sequences are WNHNN and SYGVQD (reference sequence). CDR3 length: 13 amino acids. The CDR3 is CASSESQGHGYTF. DNA of the CDR3: TGCGCCAGCAGTGAGTCGCAGGGGCATGGCTACACCTTC.

The chain employs TRBV28 and TRBJ2-3; D call uncertain. V lost 1 base and J 1 base, leaving 9 bases between the germline ends. Per the germline V gene, CDR1 is MDHEN and CDR2 is SYDVKM. The CDR3 contains 15 residues. CDR3 protein: CASSLFQARTDTQYF. In DNA form, the CDR3 reads TGTGCCAGCAGTTTATTCCAGGCGCGCACAGATACGCAGTATTTT.

V gene TRBV27 combines with J gene TRBJ2-7; 9 nucleotides align to TRBD2. The CDR3 spans 16 residues. J gave up 2 bases and V 5 bases, and 10 bases lay outside the gene matches. Looked up from germline, CDR1 is MNHEY and CDR2 is SMNVEV (reference sequence). The CDR3, as DNA: TGTGCCAGCAGTCCCAGTGGTAGCGGGGGACCCTACGAGCAGTACTTC. Translation: CASSPSGSGGPYEQYF.

The chain uses TRBV2 and TRBJ2-2; D possibly corresponds to TRBD2 (5 bases). Trimming pared 6 bases from V and 1 base from J, leaving 9 bases between. The CDR3 has 14 residues. The germline V gene has CDR1 SNHLY and CDR2 FYNNEI. The CDR3 nucleotides read TGTGCCAGCAGACTTGAGGGGAACACCGGGGAGCTGTTTTTT. Protein sequence: CASRLEGNTGELFF.

The chain links TRBV5-1 to TRBJ1-2, with 8 bases fitting TRBD1. V dropped 4 bases and J dropped 6; count of bases not matched to a gene: 8. This CDR3 spans 14 amino acids. CDR1 and CDR2 (germline): SGHRS, YFSETQ. The CDR3 DNA is TGCGCCAGCAGCCTACAGGGGGATGTGAATGGCTACACCTTC. Its protein product is CASSLQGDVNGYTF. Together with reference TRBV5-1 and TRBJ1-2, the CDR3 gives the full variable domain: KAGVTQTPRYLIKTRGQQVTLSCSPISGHRSVSWYQQTPGQGLQFLFEYFSETQRNKGNFPGRFSGRQFSNSRSEMNVSTLELGDSALYLCASSLQGDVNGYTFGSGTRLTVV.

The rearrangement uses TRBV12-5 and TRBJ1-3; 10 bases map to TRBD1. V dropped 5 bases and J dropped 1; count of bases not matched to a gene: 2. This CDR3 comprises 15 residues. CDR1 is LGHNT and CDR2 is FRNRAP in the germline V gene. The CDR3 coding sequence is TGTGCTAGTGGTCCGGGACAGGGGTCTGGAAACACCATATATTTT. Amino acid sequence: CASGPGQGSGNTIYF.

The rearrangement uses TRBV15 and TRBJ2-5; 12 nucleotides match TRBD2. The CDR3 spans 16 residues. Germline V gene sequence: CDR1 LNHNV, CDR2 YYDKDF (reference sequence). The trim removed 0 bases at V and 4 bases at J, leaving 3 bases unmatched. CDR3 amino acids: CATSRDASGGGETQYF. The CDR3 DNA reads as TGTGCCACCAGCAGAGATGCTAGCGGGGGGGGAGAGACCCAGTACTTC.

The rearrangement links TRBV27 to TRBJ1-2; a weak D match, TRBD1 (5 bases). The CDR3 contains 14 residues. Germline V gene data show CDR1 as MNHEY and CDR2 as SMNVEV (reference sequence). V shed 8 bases and J shed 3 bases, with 16 bases lying between them. The DNA for the CDR3 is TGTGCCAGCGGCTCCTCTAAGGGGTACTATGGCTACACCTTC. As protein: CASGSSKGYYGYTF.

J is TRBJ2-7 and V is TRBV5-5; 7 nucleotides align to TRBD1. Germline V gene lookup returns CDR1 SGHKS and CDR2 YYEKEE (reference sequence). The J segment lost 3 bases and the V segment lost 2 bases, leaving 5 bases of the junction unmatched. The CDR3 extends over 14 amino acids. Written as DNA, the CDR3 is TGTGCCAGCAGCTTTGACGGGACAGTCTACGAGCAGTACTTC. This codes for CASSFDGTVYEQYF. Based on the CDR3 plus reference TRBV5-5 and TRBJ2-7, the full variable domain is DAGVTQSPTHLIKTRGQQVTLRCSPISGHKSVSWYQQVLGQGPQFIFQYYEKEERGRGNFPDRFSARQFPNYSSELNVNALLLGDSALYLCASSFDGTVYEQYFGPGTRLTVT.

The gene calls are TRBV5-1 and TRBJ2-1; 7 nucleotides match TRBD2. Germline V gene sequence: CDR1 SGHRS, CDR2 YFSETQ. There are 14 residues in the CDR3. With V trimmed by 0 bases and J by 9 bases, 6 bases remained unmatched. The CDR3 here is CASSLGLATLEQFF. DNA of the CDR3: TGCGCCAGCAGCTTGGGACTAGCAACCCTTGAGCAGTTCTTC.

The chain couples TRBV10-3 to TRBJ1-1; 11 positions agree with TRBD1. Germline values: CDR1 ENHRY, CDR2 SYGVKD. The CDR3 has 14 residues. The junction had 7 bases not matched to a gene; V was cut back by 3 bases and J by 10 bases. Here the CDR3 DNA reads TGTGCCATCAGTGATCGGACAGGGGGCGGGGGAGCTTTCTTT. The encoded protein is CAISDRTGGGGAFF.

This clone was seen once. This sequence joins TRBV3-1 (or the pseudogene TRBV3-2) and TRBJ2-1; D not certain. Germline V gene lookup returns CDR1 LGHDT and CDR2 YNNKEL (reference sequence). The CDR3 is 17 residues long. V lost 4 bases and J 1 base, leaving 17 bases between the germline ends. Here the CDR3 DNA reads TGTGCCAGCAGCCCACATTCGGGTTTAGGTTCCTACAATGAGCAGTTCTTC. It codes for CASSPHSGLGSYNEQFF.

The gene calls are TRBV6-2 or TRBV6-3 and TRBJ2-7; weak D call: TRBD1 (6 bases). From germline, CDR1 is MNHEY and CDR2 SVGEGT. The V and J ends lost 5 bases and 2 bases respectively, with 13 bases between them. The CDR3 totals 14 residues. Here the CDR3 DNA reads TGTGCCAGCAGTCCCCGGGACATAGCCTACGAGCAGTACTTC. Protein sequence: CASSPRDIAYEQYF.